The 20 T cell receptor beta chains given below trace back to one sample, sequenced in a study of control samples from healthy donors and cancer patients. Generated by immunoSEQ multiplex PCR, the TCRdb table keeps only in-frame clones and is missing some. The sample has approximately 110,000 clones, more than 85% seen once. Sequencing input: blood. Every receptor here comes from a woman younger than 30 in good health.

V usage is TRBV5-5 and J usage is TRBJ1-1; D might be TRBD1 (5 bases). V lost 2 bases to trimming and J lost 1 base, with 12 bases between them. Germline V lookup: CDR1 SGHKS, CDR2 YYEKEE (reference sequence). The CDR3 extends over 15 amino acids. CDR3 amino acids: CASSFGGTRNTEAFF. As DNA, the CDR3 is TGTGCCAGCAGCTTTGGAGGGACCAGGAACACTGAAGCTTTCTTT.

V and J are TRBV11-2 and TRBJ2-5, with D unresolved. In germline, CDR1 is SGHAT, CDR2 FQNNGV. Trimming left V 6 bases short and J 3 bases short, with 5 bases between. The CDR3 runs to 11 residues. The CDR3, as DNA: TGTGCCAGCAGGTCGGAAGAGACCCAGTACTTC. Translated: CASRSEETQYF. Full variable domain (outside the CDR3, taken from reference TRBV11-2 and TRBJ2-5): EAGVAQSPRYKIIEKRQSVAFWCNPISGHATLYWYQQILGQGPKLLIQFQNNGVVDDSQLPKDRFSAERLKGVDSTLKIQPAKLEDSAVYLCASRSEETQYFGPGTRLLVL.

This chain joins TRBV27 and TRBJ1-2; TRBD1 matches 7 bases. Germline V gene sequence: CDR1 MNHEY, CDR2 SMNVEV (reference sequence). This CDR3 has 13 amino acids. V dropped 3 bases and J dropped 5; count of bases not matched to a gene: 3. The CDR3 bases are TGTGCCAGCAGTTTGCTACAGGGGTATGGCTACACCTTC. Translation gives CASSLLQGYGYTF.

For the CDR3, the DNA is TGTGCCAGCAGCAAAGCATGGGATTATAGCAATCAGCCCCAGCATTTT. This translates into CASSKAWDYSNQPQHF. The chain is built from TRBV21-1 and TRBJ1-5. TRBV21-1 is noted as a pseudogene. The CDR3 consists of 16 residues.

The CDR3 loop is CASSLLHGHEQYF. Written as DNA, the CDR3 is TGCGCCAGCAGCCTCCTCCACGGTCACGAGCAGTACTTC. This chain connects TRBV4-1 to TRBJ2-7; D not resolved. Germline loops: CDR1 MGHRA, CDR2 YSYEKL. Trimming took 4 bases from V and 5 from J, leaving 12 bases between them. This CDR3 has 13 amino acids.

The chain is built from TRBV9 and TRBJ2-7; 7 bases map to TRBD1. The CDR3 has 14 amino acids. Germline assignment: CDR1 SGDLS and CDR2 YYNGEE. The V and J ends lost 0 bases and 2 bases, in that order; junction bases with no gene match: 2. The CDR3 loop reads CASSVATGAYEQYF. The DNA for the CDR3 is TGTGCCAGCAGCGTAGCAACAGGGGCCTACGAGCAGTACTTC.

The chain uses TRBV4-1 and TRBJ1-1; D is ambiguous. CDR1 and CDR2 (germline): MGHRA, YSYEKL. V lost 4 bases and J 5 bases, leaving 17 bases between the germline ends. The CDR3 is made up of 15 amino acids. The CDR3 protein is CASSRVPTGGTEAFF. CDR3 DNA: TGCGCCAGCAGCCGCGTCCCGACGGGAGGAACTGAAGCTTTCTTT.

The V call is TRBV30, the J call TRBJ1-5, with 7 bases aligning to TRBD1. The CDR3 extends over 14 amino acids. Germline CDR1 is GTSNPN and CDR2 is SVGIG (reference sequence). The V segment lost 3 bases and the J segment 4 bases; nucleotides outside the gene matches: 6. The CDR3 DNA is TGTGCCTGGAGCTGGACAGGTACTAATCAGCCCCAGCATTTT. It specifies CAWSWTGTNQPQHF. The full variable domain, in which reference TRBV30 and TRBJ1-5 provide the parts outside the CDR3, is SQTIHQWPATLVQPVGSPLSLECTVEGTSNPNLYWYRQAAGRGLQLLFYSVGIGQISSEVPQNLSASRPQDRQFILSSKKLLLSDSGFYLCAWSWTGTNQPQHFGDGTRLSIL.

CDR3 nucleotides: TGTGCCAGCAGCAAAGAGGGGAGGGGGAACACTGAAGCTTTCTTT. It specifies CASSKEGRGNTEAFF. The J gene is TRBJ1-1, the V gene TRBV21-1. TRBV21-1 is a pseudogene locus. CDR3 length: 15 residues.

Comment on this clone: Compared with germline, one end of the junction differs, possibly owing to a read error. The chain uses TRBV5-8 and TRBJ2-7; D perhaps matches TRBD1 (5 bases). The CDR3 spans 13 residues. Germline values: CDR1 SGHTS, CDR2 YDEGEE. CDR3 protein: CASSLTGALVSPF. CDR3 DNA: TGTGCCAGCAGCTTGACAGGTGCCCTCGTCTCCCCCTTC.

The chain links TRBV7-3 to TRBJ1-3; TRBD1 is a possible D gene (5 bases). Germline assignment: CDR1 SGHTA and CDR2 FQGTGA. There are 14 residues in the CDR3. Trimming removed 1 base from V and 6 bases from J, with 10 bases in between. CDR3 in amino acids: CASSLIGGKNTIYF. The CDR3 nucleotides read TGTGCCAGCAGCTTAATTGGGGGTAAAAACACCATATATTTT.

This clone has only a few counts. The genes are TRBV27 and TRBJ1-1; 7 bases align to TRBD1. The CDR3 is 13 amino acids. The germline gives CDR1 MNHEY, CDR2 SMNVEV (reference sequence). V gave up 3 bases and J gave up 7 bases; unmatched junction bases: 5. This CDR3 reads CASSFLTGSEAFF. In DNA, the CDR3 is TGTGCCAGCAGTTTCCTGACAGGGAGTGAAGCTTTCTTT.

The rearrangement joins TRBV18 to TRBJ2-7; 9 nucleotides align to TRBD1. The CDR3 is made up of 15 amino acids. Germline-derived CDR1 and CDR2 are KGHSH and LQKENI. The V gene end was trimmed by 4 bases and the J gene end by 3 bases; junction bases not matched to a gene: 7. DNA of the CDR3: TGTGCCAGCTCACTAGGGGGACAGGGTGTCTACGAGCAGTACTTC. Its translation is CASSLGGQGVYEQYF. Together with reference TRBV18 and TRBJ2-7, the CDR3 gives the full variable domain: NAGVMQNPRHLVRRRGQEARLRCSPMKGHSHVYWYRQLPEEGLKFMVYLQKENIIDESGMPKERFSAEFPKEGPSILRIQQVVRGDSAAYFCASSLGGQGVYEQYFGPGTRLTVT.

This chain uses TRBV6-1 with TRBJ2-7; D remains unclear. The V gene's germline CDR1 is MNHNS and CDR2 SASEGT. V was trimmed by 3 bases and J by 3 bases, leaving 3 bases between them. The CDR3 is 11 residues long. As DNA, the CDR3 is TGTGCCAGCAGTGAGTTCTACGAGCAGTACTTC. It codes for CASSEFYEQYF.

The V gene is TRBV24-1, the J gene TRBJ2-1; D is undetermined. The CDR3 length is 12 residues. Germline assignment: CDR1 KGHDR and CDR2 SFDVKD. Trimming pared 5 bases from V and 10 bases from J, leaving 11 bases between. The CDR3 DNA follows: TGTGCCACCAGTGCACCCTGGCGGGAGCAGTTCTTC. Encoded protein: CATSAPWREQFF.

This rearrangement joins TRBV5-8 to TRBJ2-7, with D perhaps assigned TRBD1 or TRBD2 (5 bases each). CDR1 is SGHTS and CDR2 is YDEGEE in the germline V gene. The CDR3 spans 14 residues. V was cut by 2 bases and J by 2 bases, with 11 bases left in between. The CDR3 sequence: CASSFRGRTYEQYF. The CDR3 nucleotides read TGTGCCAGCAGCTTCCGGGGCAGGACCTACGAGCAGTACTTC.

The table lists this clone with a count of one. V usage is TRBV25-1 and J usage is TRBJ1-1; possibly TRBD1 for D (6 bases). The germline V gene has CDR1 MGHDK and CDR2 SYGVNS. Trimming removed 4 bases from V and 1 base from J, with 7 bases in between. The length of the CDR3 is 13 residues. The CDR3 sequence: CASSGQENTEAFF. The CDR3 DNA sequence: TGTGCCAGCAGTGGACAGGAGAACACTGAAGCTTTCTTT.

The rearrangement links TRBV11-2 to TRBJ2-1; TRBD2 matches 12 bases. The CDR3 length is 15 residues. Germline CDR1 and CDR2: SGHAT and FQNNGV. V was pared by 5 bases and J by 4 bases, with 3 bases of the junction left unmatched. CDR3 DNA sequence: TGTGCCAGCAGCCCAACTAGCGGGGGGTACAATGAGCAGTTCTTC. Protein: CASSPTSGGYNEQFF. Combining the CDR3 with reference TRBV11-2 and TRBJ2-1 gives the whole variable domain EAGVAQSPRYKIIEKRQSVAFWCNPISGHATLYWYQQILGQGPKLLIQFQNNGVVDDSQLPKDRFSAERLKGVDSTLKIQPAKLEDSAVYLCASSPTSGGYNEQFFGPGTRLTVL.

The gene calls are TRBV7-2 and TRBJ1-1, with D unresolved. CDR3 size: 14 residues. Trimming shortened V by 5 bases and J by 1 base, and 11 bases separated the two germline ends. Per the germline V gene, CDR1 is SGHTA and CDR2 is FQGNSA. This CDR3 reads CASSAFFGNTEAFF. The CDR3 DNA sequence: TGTGCCAGCAGCGCTTTTTTCGGGAACACTGAAGCTTTCTTT.

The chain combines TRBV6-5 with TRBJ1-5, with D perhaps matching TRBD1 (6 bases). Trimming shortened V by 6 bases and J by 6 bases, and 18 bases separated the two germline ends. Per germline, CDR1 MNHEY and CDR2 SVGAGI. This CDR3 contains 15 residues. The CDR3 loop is CASRRDTSAGQPQHF. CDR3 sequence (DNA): TGTGCCAGCAGAAGGGACACCTCCGCGGGTCAGCCCCAGCATTTT.